This T cell receptor beta chain derives from a study of blood T cells in healthy people across ages. A J-beta primer mix and a sample-barcoded 5' primer were used in a second PCR of about 7 to 12 cycles. Carrying 12 random nucleotides, a template-switch adaptor labeled each individual cDNA molecule. In TCRdb, the 5' RACE reads were re-called with MiXCR into one record per CDR3 protein. The table has more than 900,000 distinct CDR3 sequences, roughly 24% seen once. The germline V and J ends were trimmed by 5 bases and 6 bases, with 10 bases remaining between them. The CDR3 spans 12 residues. CDR1 SGHNT and CDR2 YENEEA come from the germline V gene. Details on this clonotype: What it binds is unknown.

General study results and limits: Because sorting was not performed, PBMCs prevented conclusive naive versus antigen-experienced comparison.

The sample was also linked to a second study, of T cells of mothers and their children. That source reports: The yield was over 8 million TCR beta CDR3 reads from each mother and around 2.9 million from each child. No persistent microchimeric T cell clones were detected at roughly 94 clones per million clonotypes sensitivity.

This TCR was sampled from a girl aged 2 to 9 in good health. V gene TRBV11-3 combines with J gene TRBJ2-5; a weak D match, TRBD1 (6 bases). Sample: blood. The CDR3 DNA is TGTGCCAGCAGCCTACAGGGACAGACCCAGTACTTC. Translating gives CASSLQGQTQYF. Drawing the rest from reference TRBV11-3 and TRBJ2-5, the complete variable domain is EAGVVQSPRYKIIEKKQPVAFWCNPISGHNTLYWYLQNLGQGPELLIRYENEEAVDDSQLPKDRFSAERLKGVDSTLKIQPAELGDSAVYLCASSLQGQTQYFGPGTRLLVL.